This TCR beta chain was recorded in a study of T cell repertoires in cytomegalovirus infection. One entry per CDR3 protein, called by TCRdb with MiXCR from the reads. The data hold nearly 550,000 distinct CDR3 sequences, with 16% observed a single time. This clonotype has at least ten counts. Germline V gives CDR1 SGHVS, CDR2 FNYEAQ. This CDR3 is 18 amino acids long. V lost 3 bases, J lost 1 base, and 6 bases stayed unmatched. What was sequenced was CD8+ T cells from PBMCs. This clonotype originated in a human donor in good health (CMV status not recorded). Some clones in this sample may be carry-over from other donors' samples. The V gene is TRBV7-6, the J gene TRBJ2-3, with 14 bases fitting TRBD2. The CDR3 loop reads CASSFPGTSGRGTDTQYF. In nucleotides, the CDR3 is TGTGCCAGCAGCTTTCCCGGGACTAGCGGGAGAGGCACAGATACGCAGTATTTT.